Shown below are 31 T cell receptor beta chains from a single sample sequenced in a study of shared clonotypes between healthy human individuals. The protocol was immunoSEQ multiplex PCR, while the TCRdb copy is restricted to in-frame clones and leaves out a portion. The table lists approximately 530,000 clones, about 96% of them singletons. The sequenced sample consisted of naive CD4+ T cells sorted from blood. The subset was: CD45RA+ positively selected. The receptors stem from a woman in her 30s in good health.

The genes are TRBV27 and TRBJ2-7; D uncertain. Per germline, CDR1 MNHEY and CDR2 SMNVEV (reference sequence). The CDR3 runs 13 residues. Trimming left V 8 bases short and J 4 bases short, with 15 bases between. The chain's CDR3 is CASGPRVLYEQYF. In nucleotides, the CDR3 is TGTGCCAGCGGACCTAGGGTGCTATACGAGCAGTACTTC.

The rearrangement links TRBV7-9 to TRBJ2-7; 8 bases are a match to TRBD2. V lost 5 bases to trimming and J lost 3 bases; unmatched junction nucleotides: 6. Germline CDR1 and CDR2: SEHNR and FQNEAQ (reference sequence). The CDR3 has 14 amino acids. Here the CDR3 DNA reads TGTGCCAGCAGCCCCCGGACTAGCAGCTACGAGCAGTACTTC. Translation: CASSPRTSSYEQYF.

This clone appeared once. V and J are TRBV27 and TRBJ2-2; 7 bases line up with TRBD1. The V gene end was trimmed by 7 bases and the J gene end by 6 bases; junction bases not matched to a gene: 5. CDR1 and CDR2 (germline): MNHEY, SMNVEV (reference sequence). CDR3 length equals 13 residues. For the CDR3, the DNA is TGTGCCAGCAAGGGGGCAAGAGCCGGGGAGCTGTTTTTT. The encoded protein is CASKGARAGELFF.

V usage is TRBV28 and J usage is TRBJ1-2; D is unclear. Germline V CDR1 and CDR2: MDHEN, SYDVKM. The CDR3 loop spans 14 amino acids. Deletions cut 4 bases from V and 3 bases from J, with 12 bases between. The CDR3 DNA sequence: TGTGCCAGCAGTTGGTCGTCGGACCACTATGGCTACACCTTC. Protein sequence: CASSWSSDHYGYTF.

The sample holds one count of this clone. The gene calls are TRBV4-2 and TRBJ2-7, with D perhaps TRBD2 (6 bases). CDR1 is LGHNA, CDR2 YNFKEQ, per germline. This CDR3 is built from 15 residues. Between the trimmed V and J ends, which lost 1 base and 7 bases, there was a span of 17 bases. CDR3 coding DNA: TGTGCCAGCAGCCAAGTACGCTCGCGGGGTGTGGAGCAGTACTTC. It is translated as CASSQVRSRGVEQYF.

This clone was observed a handful of times. The chain has TRBV27 and TRBJ2-3; D remains ambiguous. Germline CDR1 reads MNHEY; CDR2 reads SMNVEV (reference sequence). This CDR3 contains 13 residues. V lost 6 bases to trimming and J lost 3 bases, with 10 bases between them. Written as DNA, the CDR3 is TGTGCCAGCAGATGGGTATTGACAGATACGCAGTATTTT. Its translation is CASRWVLTDTQYF.

This clone was picked up one time. V is TRBV7-4 and J is TRBJ1-3; a weak D match, TRBD1 (5 bases). The germline V and J ends were trimmed by 2 bases and 0 bases, with 14 bases remaining between them. The CDR3 sequence is 17 residues long. The germline gives CDR1 SGHVT, CDR2 SQSDAQ. This CDR3 is CASSLQGTANSGNTIYF. The CDR3 nucleotides read TGTGCCAGCAGCTTACAAGGGACTGCCAACTCTGGAAACACCATATATTTT.

This clone was detected only once. In nucleotides, the CDR3 is TGCGCCAGCAGCTTGGTCCAGGGGAAGACCGGGGAGCTGTTTTTT. Its protein product is CASSLVQGKTGELFF. J is TRBJ2-2 and V is TRBV5-1, with D possibly being TRBD1 (6 bases). Trimming left V 0 bases short and J 5 bases short, with 11 bases between. Per germline, CDR1 SGHRS and CDR2 YFSETQ. This CDR3 region has 15 residues.

The chain uses TRBV29-1 and TRBJ1-2, with a tentative D call TRBD1 (6 bases). CDR1 is SQVTM and CDR2 is ANQGSEA in the germline V gene. The CDR3 runs 12 residues. The V and J ends lost 7 bases and 4 bases respectively, with 13 bases between them. The CDR3 DNA is TGCAGCGGGGGAGGGACAACCTATGGCTACACCTTC. Its translation is CSGGGTTYGYTF.

The chain links TRBV11-1 to TRBJ2-1; no reliable D call. V dropped 3 bases and J dropped 5 bases, with 11 bases sitting between them. Per the germline V gene, CDR1 is SGHAT and CDR2 is FQDESV (reference sequence). The CDR3 runs to 14 residues. The CDR3 nucleotides are TGTGCCAGCAGCTTCAGGACCACCAACAATGAGCAGTTCTTC. This gives the protein CASSFRTTNNEQFF. Looking up the rest from reference TRBV11-1 and TRBJ2-1 gives the full variable domain: EAEVAQSPRYKITEKSQAVAFWCDPISGHATLYWYRQILGQGPELLVQFQDESVVDDSQLPKDRFSAERLKGVDSTLKIQPAELGDSAMYLCASSFRTTNNEQFFGPGTRLTVL.

This rearrangement joins TRBV7-9 to TRBJ1-3; 7 bases agree with TRBD1. The ends lost 2 bases at V and 3 bases at J; junction bases unmatched: 4. The CDR3 has 15 amino acids. CDR1 and CDR2 (germline): SEHNR, FQNEAQ (reference sequence). CDR3 region: CASSLKTGNGNTIYF. The CDR3 region has the DNA TGTGCCAGCAGCTTAAAGACAGGGAATGGAAACACCATATATTTT.

The genes are TRBV28 and TRBJ1-1, with D unresolved. The CDR3 runs 15 residues. Trimming cost V 5 bases and J 4 bases, with 17 bases left between them. Germline values: CDR1 MDHEN, CDR2 SYDVKM. The CDR3 sequence: CASSMLSGRITEAFF. In nucleotides, the CDR3 is TGTGCCAGCAGTATGCTGTCCGGGAGGATCACTGAAGCTTTCTTT.

The rearrangement joins TRBV11-3 to TRBJ1-1; TRBD1 is a possible D gene (5 bases). The CDR3 runs 13 residues. Trimming pared 4 bases from V and 3 bases from J, leaving 9 bases between. In germline, CDR1 is SGHNT, CDR2 YENEEA. The CDR3 nucleotides are TGTGCCAGCAGCTCACAGGAGGACACTGAAGCTTTCTTT. Its protein product is CASSSQEDTEAFF.

The gene calls are TRBV5-1 and TRBJ2-5, with 8 nucleotides matching TRBD1. The DNA matches TRBJ2-7 better at its end, which makes the J call doubtful. Germline V CDR1 and CDR2: SGHRS, YFSETQ. CDR3 length: 16 residues. CDR3 sequence (DNA): TGCGCCAGCAGTGCGGACCCCACAGGGGGTCGCTACGAGCAGTACTTC. Amino acids: CASSADPTGGRYEQYF.

The chain couples TRBV11-2 to TRBJ2-3; D uncertain. The CDR3 covers 19 residues. Germline CDR1 is SGHAT and CDR2 is FQNNGV. Trimming stripped 5 bases from V and 0 bases from J, with 24 bases between. CDR3 protein: CASSPNPLLRRTSTDTQYF. The CDR3, as DNA: TGTGCCAGCAGCCCCAATCCCCTTCTGCGGAGAACTAGCACAGATACGCAGTATTTT.

This chain's CDR3 is CASQMQPGADTQYF. The CDR3 DNA sequence: TGTGCCAGCCAGATGCAGCCAGGGGCAGATACGCAGTATTTT. The chain uses TRBV6-5 and TRBJ2-3, with D perhaps TRBD1 (6 bases). Trimming shortened V by 8 bases and J by 4 bases, and 16 bases separated the two germline ends. Germline CDR1 and CDR2: MNHEY and SVGAGI. CDR3 length: 14 residues.

CDR3 region: CASSSYWDRLGGYTF. CDR3 DNA: TGTGCCAGCAGTTCTTATTGGGATAGGCTGGGTGGCTACACCTTC. The V and J genes are TRBV28 and TRBJ1-2; unclear D gene. V lost 4 bases to trimming and J lost 7 bases, with 19 bases between them. The CDR3 consists of 15 residues. CDR1 MDHEN and CDR2 SYDVKM come from the germline V gene.

The chain is built from TRBV28 and TRBJ2-1; D gene ambiguous. CDR1 MDHEN and CDR2 SYDVKM come from the germline V gene. The V end lost 7 bases, the J end lost 5 bases, and 12 bases lay between the germline ends. The CDR3 is made up of 13 amino acids. The CDR3 here is CASTLQTNNEQFF. CDR3 coding DNA: TGTGCCAGCACCCTCCAAACTAACAATGAGCAGTTCTTC.

V and J are TRBV27 and TRBJ1-1; 8 bases are a match to TRBD1. From germline, CDR1 is MNHEY and CDR2 SMNVEV (reference sequence). This CDR3 comprises 13 residues. Trimming took 3 bases from V and 9 from J; bases not matched to a gene: 6. The DNA for the CDR3 is TGTGCCAGCAGTTTGACGAGCAGGGGGCAAGCTTTCTTT. It encodes CASSLTSRGQAFF.

This chain connects TRBV19 to TRBJ1-5, with TRBD1 matching 10 bases. The CDR3 extends over 12 amino acids. CDR1 is LNHDA and CDR2 is SQIVND in the germline V gene (reference sequence). Trimming at V came to 10 bases and at J to 4 bases, leaving 1 base not matched to a gene. In DNA form, the CDR3 reads TGTGCCACGGGACAGGGGAATCAGCCCCAGCATTTT. Its translation: CATGQGNQPQHF.

J is TRBJ2-7 and V is TRBV5-1, with 9 bases aligning to TRBD2. In germline, CDR1 is SGHRS, CDR2 YFSETQ. This CDR3 is built from 15 residues. The ends lost 0 bases at V and 6 bases at J; junction bases unmatched: 7. This chain's CDR3 is CASSLVSSGNGEQYF. The DNA of the CDR3 is TGCGCCAGCAGCTTGGTTTCTAGCGGGAATGGCGAGCAGTACTTC.

This sequence joins TRBV5-6 and TRBJ2-7; 7 positions agree with TRBD2. This CDR3 spans 15 amino acids. V lost 2 bases and J lost 5; bases outside the gene matches: 10. Germline loops: CDR1 SGHDT, CDR2 YYEEEE. CDR3 sequence: CASSFFWGRGDEQYF. In DNA, the CDR3 is TGTGCCAGCAGCTTTTTTTGGGGGAGGGGTGACGAGCAGTACTTC.

The chain uses TRBV28 and TRBJ2-3; TRBD2 agrees at 9 bases. V lost 3 bases and J lost 3; bases outside the gene matches: 7. This CDR3 has 16 residues. Germline CDR1 reads MDHEN; CDR2 reads SYDVKM. CDR3 region: CASSFWLAGRTDTQYF. The CDR3 DNA reads as TGTGCCAGCAGTTTTTGGCTAGCGGGAAGGACAGATACGCAGTATTTT.

Comments on this clone: At one end, the junction sequence differs from germline, possibly due to a read error. V usage is TRBV11-2 and J usage is TRBJ1-2; 10 bases match TRBD1. Germline CDR1 SGHAT, CDR2 FQNNGV. CDR3 length: 17 residues. This CDR3 reads CASSLDRDRGVYYGYTF. The CDR3 DNA is TGTGCCAGCAGCCTAGACCGGGACAGGGGAGTGTACTATGGCTACACCTTC.

The rearrangement uses TRBV6-1 and TRBJ2-7, with a tentative D call TRBD2 (5 bases). CDR1 and CDR2 from the germline V gene are MNHNS and SASEGT. This CDR3 has 14 amino acids. The V end lost 4 bases, the J end lost 5 bases, and 15 bases lay between the germline ends. The CDR3 nucleotides are TGTGCCAGCAGTGTGTTGGAGGCCGGGGACGAGCAGTACTTC. It is translated as CASSVLEAGDEQYF.

V gene TRBV19 combines with J gene TRBJ1-4, with no clear D. Trimming removed 6 bases at V and 6 bases at J, with 11 bases between. The CDR3 totals 13 residues. Germline lookup yields CDR1 LNHDA and CDR2 SQIVND (reference sequence). The CDR3 spells CASRPVGDEKLFF. CDR3 DNA sequence: TGTGCCAGTAGGCCGGTAGGCGATGAAAAACTGTTTTTT. Full variable domain (missing parts from reference TRBV19 and TRBJ1-4): DGGITQSPKYLFRKEGQNVTLSCEQNLNHDAMYWYRQDPGQGLRLIYYSQIVNDFQKGDIAEGYSVSREKKESFPLTVTSAQKNPTAFYLCASRPVGDEKLFFGSGTQLSVL.

V usage is TRBV10-1 and J usage is TRBJ2-1, with 7 bases identical to TRBD2. The V gene end was trimmed by 4 bases and the J gene end by 5 bases; junction bases not matched to a gene: 11. The CDR3 has 16 residues. Per the germline V gene, CDR1 is WNHNN and CDR2 is SYGVQD (reference sequence). CDR3 amino acids: CASSAVPRGRDNEQFF. As DNA, the CDR3 is TGCGCCAGCAGTGCAGTTCCGCGCGGGAGAGACAATGAGCAGTTCTTC.

CDR3 sequence (DNA): TGTGCCAGCAGTTTCAGCGTCGGGGGCTACACCTTC. Its protein is CASSFSVGGYTF. The V and J genes are TRBV28 and TRBJ1-2; no definite D call. Between the trimmed V and J ends, which lost 3 bases and 8 bases, there was a span of 10 bases. This CDR3 region has 12 residues. Germline V lookup: CDR1 MDHEN, CDR2 SYDVKM.

DNA of the CDR3: TGTGCCAGCAGCGTAGCTGGGGGACTAGCGGGAGATACGCAGTATTTT. This encodes CASSVAGGLAGDTQYF. The rearrangement uses TRBV9 and TRBJ2-3; 12 nucleotides align to TRBD2. Per the germline V gene, CDR1 is SGDLS and CDR2 is YYNGEE. The CDR3 extends over 16 amino acids. The V gene end was trimmed by 0 bases and the J gene end by 5 bases; junction bases not matched to a gene: 4.

This clone was detected only once. CDR3 sequence reads: CASSFGTGVSTGELFF. The CDR3 DNA reads TGTGCCAGCAGTTTCGGAACAGGGGTGAGCACCGGGGAGCTGTTTTTT. The chain couples TRBV28 to TRBJ2-2; TRBD1 aligns across 7 bases. The germline V gene encodes CDR1 MDHEN and CDR2 SYDVKM. The CDR3 has 16 residues. With V trimmed by 3 bases and J by 4 bases, 8 bases remained unmatched.

CDR3 sequence: CSQCGLAGGPFTDTQYF. The CDR3, as DNA: TGTTCCCAATGCGGACTAGCGGGAGGGCCCTTCACAGATACGCAGTATTTT. The chain carries TRBV6-4 and TRBJ2-3; 15 bases match TRBD2. CDR3 length equals 17 residues. In germline, CDR1 is MRHNA, CDR2 SNTAGT.